The T cell receptor beta chain under discussion was sequenced for a study of cytomegalovirus exposure and HLA in healthy donors. Study-level results: A later analysis showed that HLA-associated TCR beta chains had undergone more clonal expansion than equally common others. Rare TCR sequences dominated, though some public TCRs recurred in many donors.

About this clone: Its target is not known.

Germline V lookup: CDR1 MNHNS, CDR2 SASEGT. Trimming stripped 4 bases from V and 6 bases from J, with 13 bases between. The CDR3 sequence is 13 residues long. 13 Jbeta primers and 60 Vbeta primers were used for the PCR. The protocol was immunoSEQ multiplex PCR, while the TCRdb copy is restricted to in-frame clones and leaves out a portion. The table has 150,000 to 200,000 clones, more than 75% seen once; the top ten hold roughly 2.5%. This sequence joins TRBV6-1 and TRBJ2-7; D is uncertain. The sample was PBMCs. The receptor comes from a woman in her twenties or thirties in good health and CMV-seropositive. DNA of the CDR3: TGTGCCAGCAGTGGAGAGTTATACTCCGAGCAGTACTTC. Protein product: CASSGELYSEQYF.